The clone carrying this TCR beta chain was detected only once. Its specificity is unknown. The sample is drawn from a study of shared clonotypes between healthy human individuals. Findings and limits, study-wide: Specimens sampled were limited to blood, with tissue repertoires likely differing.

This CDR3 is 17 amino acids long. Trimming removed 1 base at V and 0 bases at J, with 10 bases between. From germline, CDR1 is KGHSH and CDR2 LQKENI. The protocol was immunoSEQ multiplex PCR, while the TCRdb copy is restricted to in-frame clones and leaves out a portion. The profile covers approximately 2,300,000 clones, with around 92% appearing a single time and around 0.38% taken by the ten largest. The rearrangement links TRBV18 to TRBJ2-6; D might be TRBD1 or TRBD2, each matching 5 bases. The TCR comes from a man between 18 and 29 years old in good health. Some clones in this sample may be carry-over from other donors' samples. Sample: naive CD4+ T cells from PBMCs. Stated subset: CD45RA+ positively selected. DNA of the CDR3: TGTGCCAGCTCACCACGGGGGTCCTACTCTGGGGCCAACGTCCTGACTTTC. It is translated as CASSPRGSYSGANVLTF. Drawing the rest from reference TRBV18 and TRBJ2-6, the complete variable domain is NAGVMQNPRHLVRRRGQEARLRCSPMKGHSHVYWYRQLPEEGLKFMVYLQKENIIDESGMPKERFSAEFPKEGPSILRIQQVVRGDSAAYFCASSPRGSYSGANVLTFGAGSRLTVL.